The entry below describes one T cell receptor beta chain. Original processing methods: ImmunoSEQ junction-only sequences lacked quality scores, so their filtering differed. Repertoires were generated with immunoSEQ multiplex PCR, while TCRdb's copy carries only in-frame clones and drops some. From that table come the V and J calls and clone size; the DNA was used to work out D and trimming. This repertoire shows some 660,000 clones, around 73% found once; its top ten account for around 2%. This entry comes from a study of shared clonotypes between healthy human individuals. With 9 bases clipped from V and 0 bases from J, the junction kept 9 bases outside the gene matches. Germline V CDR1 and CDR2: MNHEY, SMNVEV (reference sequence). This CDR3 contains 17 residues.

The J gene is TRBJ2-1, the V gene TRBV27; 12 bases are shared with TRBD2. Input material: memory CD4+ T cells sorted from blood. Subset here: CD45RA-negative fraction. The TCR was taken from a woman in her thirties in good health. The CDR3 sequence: CASGLAGGPSSYNEQFF. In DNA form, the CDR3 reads TGTGCCAGTGGGCTAGCGGGAGGGCCCAGCTCCTACAATGAGCAGTTCTTC.